This TCR beta chain appears in the sequencing data of a study of response to subunit inactivated influenza vaccine. General study points: Each seasonal influenza vaccination, the authors suggested, recruits few new T cells.

Germline CDR1 and CDR2: KGHDR and SFDVKD. The ends were cut back, 1 base at V and 0 bases at J, with 4 bases in the middle. The CDR3 length is 14 residues. TCRdb analysed the RT-PCR reads with MiXCR anew, one entry per CDR3 protein. This sample has some 640,000 distinct CDR3 sequences, with more than 11% found just once. To note about this clonotype: Antigen specificity is unknown.

V usage is TRBV24-1 and J usage is TRBJ2-3; D ambiguous. Sample: PBMCs from blood, taken about 14 days before vaccination. This TCR was sampled from a man aged 45 to 65 who received an inactivated influenza vaccine. CDR3 protein: CATSDFGSTDTQYF. The CDR3 DNA follows: TGTGCCACCAGTGATTTTGGGAGCACAGATACGCAGTATTTT.